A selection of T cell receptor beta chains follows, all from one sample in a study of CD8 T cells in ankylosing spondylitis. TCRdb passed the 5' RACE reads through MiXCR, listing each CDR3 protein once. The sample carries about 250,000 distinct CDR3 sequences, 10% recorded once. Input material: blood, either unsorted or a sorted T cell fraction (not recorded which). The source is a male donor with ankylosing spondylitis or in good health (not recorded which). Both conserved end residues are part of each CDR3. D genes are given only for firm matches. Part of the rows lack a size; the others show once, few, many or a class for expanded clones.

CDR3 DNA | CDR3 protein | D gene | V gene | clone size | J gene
TGCAGTGCTCCTAGCGGGGGGGCGACAGATACGCAGTATTTT | CSAPSGGATDTQYF | TRBD2 | TRBV20-1 | many | TRBJ2-3
TGTGCCAGCAGCGTAGTGAGCACTGAAGCTTTCTTT | CASSVVSTEAFF | - | TRBV9 | many | TRBJ1-1
TGTGCCAGCAGCCAAGTTTTCTCCAGCTCTGGGGCCAACGTCCTGACTTTC | CASSQVFSSSGANVLTF | - | TRBV3-1 | - | TRBJ2-6
TGCAGTGCATACGACGGCCCAGAGAAACTGTTTTTT | CSAYDGPEKLFF | - | TRBV20-1 | few | TRBJ1-4
TGTGCCAGCAGAGACAGCGGTTCACCCCTCCACTTT | CASRDSGSPLHF | - | TRBV2 | few | TRBJ1-6
TGTGCCAGCAGCCAAGATCAAGACGGCCGGGGGGAAAACTACGAGCAGTACTTC | CASSQDQDGRGENYEQYF | TRBD2 | TRBV4-2 | many | TRBJ2-7
TGCAGTGCTAGAGATTTGGGAAGGTCAATGGGCTATGGCTACACCTTC | CSARDLGRSMGYGYTF | - | TRBV20-1 | many | TRBJ1-2
TGTGCCAGTAGTATAGAGACTACCGGGGGCGGGGAGCTGTTTTTT | CASSIETTGGGELFF | - | TRBV19 | - | TRBJ2-2
TGTGCCAGCAGCTTAGACGGATACACCGGGGAGCTGTTTTTT | CASSLDGYTGELFF | - | TRBV7-2 | few | TRBJ2-2
TGCAGTGCTAGTCCCCTAGCGGAGGCCAAAAACATTCAGTACTTC | CSASPLAEAKNIQYF | TRBD2 | TRBV20-1 | many | TRBJ2-4
TGCGCCAGCAGCTTGGCTACCGGGACCCCCAATGAAAAACTGTTTTTT | CASSLATGTPNEKLFF | - | TRBV5-1 | many | TRBJ1-4
TGTGCCTGGAGGGGGGATCAGCTTAACAGGGGTCTTCCAGATACGCAGTATTTT | CAWRGDQLNRGLPDTQYF | TRBD1 | TRBV30 | many | TRBJ2-3
TGTGCCAGCAGCTTTACGTATCCAGCGGGGGGCCAAGAGACCCAGTACTTC | CASSFTYPAGGQETQYF | TRBD2 | TRBV7-8 | many | TRBJ2-5
TGTGCCAGCAGCGACACCCCTCGGACTAGCGTCTATGAGCAGTTCTTC | CASSDTPRTSVYEQFF | TRBD2 | TRBV9 | many | TRBJ2-1
TGCAGCGTTGACAGGACACCTAGCACAGATACGCAGTATTTT | CSVDRTPSTDTQYF | - | TRBV29-1 | many | TRBJ2-3
TGTGCCAGCAGCGCTGATCCTTTCCAACACCTCACCGGGGAGCTGTTTTTT | CASSADPFQHLTGELFF | - | TRBV9 | many | TRBJ2-2
TGTGCCATCACAGGACAGCAACGAAACACCATATATTTT | CAITGQQRNTIYF | - | TRBV10-3 | - | TRBJ1-3
TGCAGCGTTCAAACGAGGGAGGGCAACTATGGCTACACCTTC | CSVQTREGNYGYTF | - | TRBV29-1 | many | TRBJ1-2
TGCGCCAGCAGCTCGGCGACAGGGTACACAGATACGCAGTATTTT | CASSSATGYTDTQYF | TRBD1 | TRBV5-1 | many | TRBJ2-3
TGTGCCAGCAGTTTGAGGATGGACTATGGCTACACCTTC | CASSLRMDYGYTF | - | TRBV12-3/TRBV12-4 | many | TRBJ1-2
TGCAGTGCTAGGAGTCTAACGTTAGCGGAGACTAACTATGGCTACACCTTC | CSARSLTLAETNYGYTF | - | TRBV20-1 | - | TRBJ1-2
TGCAGTGCTAGAGATGGCGCAGTTAGCACAGATACGCAGTATTTT | CSARDGAVSTDTQYF | - | TRBV20-1 | - | TRBJ2-3
TGCAGCGTTGAAGGCATGGCGGATACCTACGAGCAGTACTTC | CSVEGMADTYEQYF | - | TRBV29-1 | - | TRBJ2-7
TGTGCCAGCAGCTCCTTGGGACATCCCGGGGAGCTGTTTTTT | CASSSLGHPGELFF | - | TRBV7-9 | - | TRBJ2-2